This record looks at one TCR beta chain sequence and its context. Authors' data handling: Quantification of nucleated cells was approximated via reference gene primer amplification. The repertoire was sequenced with immunoSEQ multiplex PCR; TCRdb's copy has only in-frame clones and lacks some. V, J and clone size were drawn from that table, and D and trimming were deduced from the DNA. This table has 55,000 to 70,000 clones, roughly 91% appearing once. This CDR3 is 18 amino acids long. Germline V gene sequence: CDR1 MNHEY, CDR2 SVGEGT. Trimming took 6 bases from V and 3 from J; bases not matched to a gene: 19. This record comes from a study of blood T cell repertoires in COVID-19. In the study overall: Acute and convalescent COVID-19 samples came from the United States, Italy and Spain. T cells, B-cell-depleted T cells, or PBMCs provided the cDNA or gDNA that served as material.

The sample was peripheral blood. The chain carries TRBV6-2 or TRBV6-3 and TRBJ1-1, with TRBD1 identical over 7 bases. The receptor comes from a woman younger than 35 with acute or convalescent COVID-19. CDR3 residues: CASSTLSWDRQWDTEAFF. In DNA, the CDR3 is TGTGCCAGCAGCACGCTATCCTGGGACAGACAGTGGGACACTGAAGCTTTCTTT.